This T cell receptor (beta chain) was found in a study of Graves' ophthalmopathy and Graves' hyperthyroidism. Study overall: No treatment had been given when peripheral blood was collected at initial diagnosis. Whole-study findings and limits: The study's model predicted ophthalmopathy progression at 65% to 71% sensitivity and about 78% specificity.

RNA transcripts were the source from which TCR beta CDR3 regions were amplified. HTBI primers served in a first-round RT-PCR, which a second-round multiplex PCR followed. TCRdb ran MiXCR on the multiplex PCR reads and lists one entry per CDR3 protein. The sample shows approximately 460,000 distinct CDR3 sequences, roughly an eighth of them seen only once. Excluded: other autoimmune disease, uncontrolled infection, pregnancy or lactation. V trimming: 4 bases; J trimming: 1 base; junction bases outside the gene matches: 7. Germline V gene sequence: CDR1 SGHNT, CDR2 YYREEE (reference sequence). The CDR3 runs 15 residues. In this sample, this clonotype turned up many times. What it binds is unknown.

This sequence was found in a young woman with Graves' ophthalmopathy. The gene calls are TRBV5-4 and TRBJ1-1; 7 bases are a match to TRBD1. Sequencing used blood. The CDR3 DNA reads as TGTGCCAGCAGCCTACCGGGACAGCGGAACACTGAAGCTTTCTTT. Translating it yields CASSLPGQRNTEAFF.